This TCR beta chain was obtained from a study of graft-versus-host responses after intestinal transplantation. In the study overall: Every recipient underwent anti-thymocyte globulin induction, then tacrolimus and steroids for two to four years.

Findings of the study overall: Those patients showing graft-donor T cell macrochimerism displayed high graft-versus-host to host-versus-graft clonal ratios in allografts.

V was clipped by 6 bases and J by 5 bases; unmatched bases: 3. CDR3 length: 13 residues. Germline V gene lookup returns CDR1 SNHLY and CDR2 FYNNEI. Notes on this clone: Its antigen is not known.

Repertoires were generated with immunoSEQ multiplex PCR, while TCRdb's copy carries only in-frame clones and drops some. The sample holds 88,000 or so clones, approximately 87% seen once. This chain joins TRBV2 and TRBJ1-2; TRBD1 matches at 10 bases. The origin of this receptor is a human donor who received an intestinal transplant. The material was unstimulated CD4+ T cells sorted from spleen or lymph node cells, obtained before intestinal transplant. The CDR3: CASRRQGAYGYTF. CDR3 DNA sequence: TGTGCCAGCAGGCGACAGGGGGCATATGGCTACACCTTC.